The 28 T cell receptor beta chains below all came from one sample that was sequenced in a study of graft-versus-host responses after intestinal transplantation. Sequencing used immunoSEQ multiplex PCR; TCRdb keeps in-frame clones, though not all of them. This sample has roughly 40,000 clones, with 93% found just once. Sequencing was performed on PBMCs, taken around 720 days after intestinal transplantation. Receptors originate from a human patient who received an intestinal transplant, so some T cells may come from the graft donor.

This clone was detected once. The CDR3, as DNA: TGTGCCAGCAGCGCAATGCTCGGGACAGGGCGAGGAAACACCATATATTTT. Translating gives CASSAMLGTGRGNTIYF. V is TRBV5-5 and J is TRBJ1-3, with 9 bases aligning to TRBD1. Germline V gene lookup returns CDR1 SGHKS and CDR2 YYEKEE (reference sequence). V lost 4 bases to trimming and J lost 4 bases; unmatched junction nucleotides: 12. This CDR3 spans 17 amino acids.

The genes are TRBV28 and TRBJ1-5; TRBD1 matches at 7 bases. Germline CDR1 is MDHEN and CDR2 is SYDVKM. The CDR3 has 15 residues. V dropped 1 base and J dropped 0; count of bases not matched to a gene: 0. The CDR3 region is CASSLSGGSNQPQHF. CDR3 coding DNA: TGTGCCAGCAGTTTATCAGGGGGTAGCAATCAGCCCCAGCATTTT. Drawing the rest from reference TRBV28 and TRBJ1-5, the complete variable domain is DVKVTQSSRYLVKRTGEKVFLECVQDMDHENMFWYRQDPGLGLRLIYFSYDVKMKEKGDIPEGYSVSREKKERFSLILESASTNQTSMYLCASSLSGGSNQPQHFGDGTRLSIL.

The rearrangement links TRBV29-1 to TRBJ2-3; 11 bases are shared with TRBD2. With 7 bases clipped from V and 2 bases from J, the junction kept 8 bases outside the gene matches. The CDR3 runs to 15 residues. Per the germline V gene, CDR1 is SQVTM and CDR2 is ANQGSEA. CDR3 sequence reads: CSAILAGGSTDTQYF. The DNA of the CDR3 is TGCAGCGCCATATTAGCGGGGGGGTCCACAGATACGCAGTATTTT.

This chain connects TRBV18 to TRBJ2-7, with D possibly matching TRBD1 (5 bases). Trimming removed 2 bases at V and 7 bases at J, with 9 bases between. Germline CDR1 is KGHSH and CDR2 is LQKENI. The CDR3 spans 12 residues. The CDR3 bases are TGTGCCAGCTCACCAGACAGCTTAGAGCAGTACTTC. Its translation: CASSPDSLEQYF.

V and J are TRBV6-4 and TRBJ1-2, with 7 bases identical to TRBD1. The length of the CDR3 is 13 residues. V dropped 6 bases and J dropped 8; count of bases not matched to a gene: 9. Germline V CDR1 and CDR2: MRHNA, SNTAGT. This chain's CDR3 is CASSFQGGRGYTF. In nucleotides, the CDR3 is TGTGCCAGCAGCTTCCAGGGGGGCCGGGGCTACACCTTC.

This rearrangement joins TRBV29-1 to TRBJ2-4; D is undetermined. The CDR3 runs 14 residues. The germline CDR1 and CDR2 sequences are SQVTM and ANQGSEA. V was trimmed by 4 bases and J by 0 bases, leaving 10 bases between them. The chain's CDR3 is CSVVYSLAKNIQYF. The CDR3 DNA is TGCAGCGTTGTCTACAGTCTAGCCAAAAACATTCAGTACTTC.

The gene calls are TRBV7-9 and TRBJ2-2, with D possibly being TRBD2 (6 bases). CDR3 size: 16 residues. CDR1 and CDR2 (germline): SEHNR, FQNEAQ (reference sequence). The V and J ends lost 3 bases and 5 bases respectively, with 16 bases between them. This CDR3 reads CASSFSGGHRTGELFF. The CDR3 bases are TGTGCCAGCAGCTTCAGCGGAGGGCATCGGACCGGGGAGCTGTTTTTT.

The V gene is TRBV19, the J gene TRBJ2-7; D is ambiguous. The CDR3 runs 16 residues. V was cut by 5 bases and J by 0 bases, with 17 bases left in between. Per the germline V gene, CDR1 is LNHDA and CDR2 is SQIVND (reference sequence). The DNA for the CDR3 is TGTGCCAGTAGTGCCCTTATGGATTCCAGCTCCTACGAGCAGTACTTC. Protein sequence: CASSALMDSSSYEQYF.

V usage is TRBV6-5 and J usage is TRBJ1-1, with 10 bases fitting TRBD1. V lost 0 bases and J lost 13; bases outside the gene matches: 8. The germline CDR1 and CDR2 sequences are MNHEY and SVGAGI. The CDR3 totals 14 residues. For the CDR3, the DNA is TGTGCCAGCAGTTACTCCGGGACAGGGGATTTGTTTTTCTTT. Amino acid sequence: CASSYSGTGDLFFF.

CDR3 loop: CASSRNTGELFF. CDR3 bases: TGTGCCAGCAGCCGTAACACCGGGGAGCTGTTTTTT. The chain uses TRBV6-5 and TRBJ2-2; D gene unclear. CDR1 MNHEY and CDR2 SVGAGI come from the germline V gene. Trimming shortened V by 6 bases and J by 2 bases, and 4 bases separated the two germline ends. The CDR3 is 12 amino acids.

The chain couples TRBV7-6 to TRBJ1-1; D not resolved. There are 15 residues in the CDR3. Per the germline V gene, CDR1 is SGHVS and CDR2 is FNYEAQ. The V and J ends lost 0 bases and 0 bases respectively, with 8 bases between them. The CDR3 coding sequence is TGTGCCAGCAGCTTAGCATCCATAGTGAACACTGAAGCTTTCTTT. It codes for CASSLASIVNTEAFF. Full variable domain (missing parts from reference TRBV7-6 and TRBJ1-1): GAGVSQSPRYKVTKRGQDVALRCDPISGHVSLYWYRQALGQGPEFLTYFNYEAQQDKSGLPNDRFSAERPEGSISTLTIQRTEQRDSAMYRCASSLASIVNTEAFFGQGTRLTVV.

Here the CDR3 DNA reads TGTGCCAGCAGTTACCCCCAGGGGACAACTAATGAAAAACTGTTTTTT. Encoded protein: CASSYPQGTTNEKLFF. This sequence joins TRBV6-6 and TRBJ1-4, with D perhaps matching TRBD1 (6 bases). There are 16 residues in the CDR3. Deletions cut 2 bases from V and 0 bases from J, with 10 bases between. Germline V CDR1 and CDR2: MNHNY, SVGAGI (reference sequence).

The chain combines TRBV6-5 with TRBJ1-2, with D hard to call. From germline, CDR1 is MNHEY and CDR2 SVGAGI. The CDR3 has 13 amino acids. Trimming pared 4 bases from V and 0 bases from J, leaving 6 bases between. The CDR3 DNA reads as TGTGCCAGCAGTTTACATCCTAACTATGGCTACACCTTC. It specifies CASSLHPNYGYTF.

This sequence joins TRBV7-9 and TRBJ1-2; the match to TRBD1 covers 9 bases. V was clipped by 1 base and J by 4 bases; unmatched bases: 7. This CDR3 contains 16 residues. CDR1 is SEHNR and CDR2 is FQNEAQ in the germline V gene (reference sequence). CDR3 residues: CASSLGGTGWLYGYTF. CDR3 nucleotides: TGTGCCAGCAGCTTAGGGGGGACAGGGTGGCTCTATGGCTACACCTTC. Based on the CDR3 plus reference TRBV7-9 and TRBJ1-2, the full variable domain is DTGVSQNPRHKITKRGQNVTFRCDPISEHNRLYWYRQTLGQGPEFLTYFQNEAQLEKSRLLSDRFSAERPKGSFSTLEIQRTEQGDSAMYLCASSLGGTGWLYGYTFGSGTRLTVV.

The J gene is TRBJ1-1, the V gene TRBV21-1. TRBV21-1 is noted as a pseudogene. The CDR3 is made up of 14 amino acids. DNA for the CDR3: TGTGCCAGCAGCAAATCAACGGGATGGACTGAAGCTTTCTTT. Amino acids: CASSKSTGWTEAFF.

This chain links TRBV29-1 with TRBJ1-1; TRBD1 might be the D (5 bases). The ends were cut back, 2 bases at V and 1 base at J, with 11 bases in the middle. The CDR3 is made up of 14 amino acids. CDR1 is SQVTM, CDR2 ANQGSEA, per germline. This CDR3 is CSVERRGENTEAFF. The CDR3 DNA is TGCAGCGTTGAACGCAGAGGGGAGAACACTGAAGCTTTCTTT.

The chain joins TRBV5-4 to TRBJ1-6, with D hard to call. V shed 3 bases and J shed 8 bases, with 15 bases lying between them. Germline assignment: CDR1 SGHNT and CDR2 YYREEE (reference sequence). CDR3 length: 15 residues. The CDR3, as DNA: TGTGCCAGCAGCTCCGCGACTTGGAAAGATTCACCCCTCCACTTT. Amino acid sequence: CASSSATWKDSPLHF.

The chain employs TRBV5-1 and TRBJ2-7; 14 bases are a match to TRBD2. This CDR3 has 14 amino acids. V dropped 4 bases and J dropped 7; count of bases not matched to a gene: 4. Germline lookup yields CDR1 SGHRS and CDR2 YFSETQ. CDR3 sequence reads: CASSPTSGRGEQYF. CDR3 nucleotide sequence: TGCGCCAGCAGCCCGACTAGCGGGAGGGGTGAGCAGTACTTC.

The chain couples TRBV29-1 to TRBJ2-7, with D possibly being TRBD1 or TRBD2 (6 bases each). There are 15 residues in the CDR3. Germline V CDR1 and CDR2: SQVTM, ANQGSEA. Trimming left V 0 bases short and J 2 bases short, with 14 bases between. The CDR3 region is CSVEDHGGLAYEQYF. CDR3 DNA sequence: TGCAGCGTTGAAGATCATGGGGGGCTAGCCTACGAGCAGTACTTC.

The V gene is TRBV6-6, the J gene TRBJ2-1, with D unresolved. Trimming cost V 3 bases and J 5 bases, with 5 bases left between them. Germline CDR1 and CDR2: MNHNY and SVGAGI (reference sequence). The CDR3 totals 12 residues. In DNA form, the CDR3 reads TGTGCCAGCAGTTATGGGGACAATGAGCAGTTCTTC. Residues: CASSYGDNEQFF.

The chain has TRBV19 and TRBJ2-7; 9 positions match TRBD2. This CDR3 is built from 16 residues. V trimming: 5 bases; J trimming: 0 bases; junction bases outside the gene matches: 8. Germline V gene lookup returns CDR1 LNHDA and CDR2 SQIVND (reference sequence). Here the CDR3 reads CASSAETSGGSYEQYF. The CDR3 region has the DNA TGTGCCAGTAGTGCGGAGACTAGCGGAGGCTCCTACGAGCAGTACTTC.

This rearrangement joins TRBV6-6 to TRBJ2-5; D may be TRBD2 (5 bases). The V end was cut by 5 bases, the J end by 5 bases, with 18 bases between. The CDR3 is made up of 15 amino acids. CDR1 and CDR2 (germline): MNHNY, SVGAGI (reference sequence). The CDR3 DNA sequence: TGTGCCAGCAGTACCCTTGGGAGTCTTTCGGAGACCCAGTACTTC. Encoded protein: CASSTLGSLSETQYF.

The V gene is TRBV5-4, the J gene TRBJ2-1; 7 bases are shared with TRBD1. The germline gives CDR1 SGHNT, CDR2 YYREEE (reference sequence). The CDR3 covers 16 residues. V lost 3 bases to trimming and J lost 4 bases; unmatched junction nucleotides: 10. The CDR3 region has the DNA TGTGCCAGCAGCTACGACCCGGACAGGTGGTACAATGAGCAGTTCTTC. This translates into CASSYDPDRWYNEQFF. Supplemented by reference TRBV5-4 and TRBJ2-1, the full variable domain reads ETGVTQSPTHLIKTRGQQVTLRCSSQSGHNTVSWYQQALGQGPQFIFQYYREEENGRGNFPPRFSGLQFPNYSSELNVNALELDDSALYLCASSYDPDRWYNEQFFGPGTRLTVL.

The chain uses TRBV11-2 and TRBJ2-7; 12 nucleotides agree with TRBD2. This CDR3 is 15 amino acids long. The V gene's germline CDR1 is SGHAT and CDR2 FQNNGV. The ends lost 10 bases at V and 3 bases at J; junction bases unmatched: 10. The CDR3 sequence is CATATSGSLLYEQYF. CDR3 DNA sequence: TGTGCCACCGCGACTAGCGGGAGTCTCCTCTACGAGCAGTACTTC. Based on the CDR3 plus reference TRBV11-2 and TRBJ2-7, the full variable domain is EAGVAQSPRYKIIEKRQSVAFWCNPISGHATLYWYQQILGQGPKLLIQFQNNGVVDDSQLPKDRFSAERLKGVDSTLKIQPAKLEDSAVYLCATATSGSLLYEQYFGPGTRLTVT.

CDR3 protein: CASSLGLSSYNEQFF. CDR3 sequence (DNA): TGTGCCAGCAGTCTGGGGTTGAGCTCCTACAATGAGCAGTTCTTC. The chain carries TRBV9 and TRBJ2-1; D unclear. The CDR3 contains 15 residues. Germline lookup yields CDR1 SGDLS and CDR2 YYNGEE. The V end was cut by 5 bases, the J end by 0 bases, with 12 bases between.

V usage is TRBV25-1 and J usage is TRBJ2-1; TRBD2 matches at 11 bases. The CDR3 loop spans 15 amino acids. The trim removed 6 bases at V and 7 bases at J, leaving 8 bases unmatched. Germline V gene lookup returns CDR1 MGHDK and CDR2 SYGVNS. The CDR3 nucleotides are TGTGCCAGCAGCCGACTAGCGGGGACTCGAAATGAGCAGTTCTTC. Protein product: CASSRLAGTRNEQFF. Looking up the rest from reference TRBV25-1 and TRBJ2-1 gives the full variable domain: EADIYQTPRYLVIGTGKKITLECSQTMGHDKMYWYQQDPGMELHLIHYSYGVNSTEKGDLSSESTVSRIRTEHFPLTLESARPSHTSQYLCASSRLAGTRNEQFFGPGTRLTVL.

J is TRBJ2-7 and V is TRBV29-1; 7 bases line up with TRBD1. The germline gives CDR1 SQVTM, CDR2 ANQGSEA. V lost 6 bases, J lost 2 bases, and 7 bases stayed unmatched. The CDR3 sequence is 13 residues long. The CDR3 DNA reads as TGCAGCGTAGCCGGGACAGTGGCCTACGAGCAGTACTTC. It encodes CSVAGTVAYEQYF.

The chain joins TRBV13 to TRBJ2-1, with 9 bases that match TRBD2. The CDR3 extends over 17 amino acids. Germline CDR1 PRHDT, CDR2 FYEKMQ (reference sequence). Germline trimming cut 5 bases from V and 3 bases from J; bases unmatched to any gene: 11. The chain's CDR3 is CASSPRGREGRYNEQFF. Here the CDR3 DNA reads TGTGCCAGCAGCCCTCGTGGGCGGGAGGGCCGCTACAATGAGCAGTTCTTC.